Presented here are 22 T cell receptor beta chains from one specimen sequenced in a study of regulatory T cells in long-lasting Graves disease. Libraries of TCR beta came from iRepertoire HTBI primers plus Arm-PCR of CDR3 regions. TCRdb passed the multiplex PCR reads through MiXCR, listing each CDR3 protein once. The repertoire has about 470,000 distinct CDR3 sequences, more than 13% of them found once; the top ten carry 15% to 20%. Regarding time point: newly diagnosed GD, antithyroid drugs for less than 3 months. Researchers made the TCR library from RNA that was extracted from PBMCs. The same data also contributed to another study, on T cells in Graves' hyperthyroidism and ophthalmopathy.

The input for sequencing was peripheral blood mononuclear cells (PBMCs), taken at new diagnosis, from a patient treated with antithyroid drugs. The source is a woman aged 25-40 years with Graves disease.

This clonotype was picked up many times. The chain recombines TRBV20-1 with TRBJ2-5; a possible D gene is TRBD2 (5 bases). Germline V gene data show CDR1 as DFQATT and CDR2 as SNEGSKA (reference sequence). Trimming took 0 bases from V and 4 from J, leaving 12 bases between them. The CDR3 is 14 amino acids. The CDR3 here is CSARDPGSSETQYF. CDR3 nucleotide sequence: TGCAGTGCTAGAGATCCGGGGTCCTCAGAGACCCAGTACTTC.

This clonotype was counted only a few times. J is TRBJ2-5 and V is TRBV4-1, with TRBD1 identical over 12 bases. The CDR3 has 15 residues. Germline V lookup: CDR1 MGHRA, CDR2 YSYEKL. V shed 4 bases and J 5 bases; nucleotides not matched to a gene: 5. CDR3 DNA: TGCGCCAGCAGCCTGGGGACAGGGGGCCGGGAGACCCAGTACTTC. This encodes CASSLGTGGRETQYF.

The gene calls are TRBV5-1 and TRBJ2-5; unclear D gene. In germline, CDR1 is SGHRS, CDR2 YFSETQ. The CDR3 length is 12 residues. Trimming pared 4 bases from V and 1 base from J, leaving 5 bases between. CDR3 DNA: TGCGCCAGCAGCGCCACCCAAGAGACCCAGTACTTC. It yields the protein CASSATQETQYF.

The chain carries TRBV7-2 and TRBJ2-3; 7 bases are a match to TRBD2. CDR3 length: 18 amino acids. V was pared by 4 bases and J by 4 bases, with 17 bases of the junction left unmatched. Germline V gene sequence: CDR1 SGHTA, CDR2 FQGNSA. In DNA form, the CDR3 reads TGTGCCAGCAGCTCCCGACTATTGGGCGGGAGTTTCGCAGATACGCAGTATTTT. Residues: CASSSRLLGGSFADTQYF.

The gene calls are TRBV11-2 and TRBJ2-4; D unresolved. The V end was cut by 0 bases, the J end by 6 bases, with 6 bases between. This CDR3 comprises 13 residues. Per the germline V gene, CDR1 is SGHAT and CDR2 is FQNNGV. CDR3 loop: CASSLDSLNIQYF. The CDR3 DNA follows: TGTGCCAGCAGCTTAGACAGCTTAAACATTCAGTACTTC.

This clonotype was detected many times. This chain uses TRBV12-3 or TRBV12-4 with TRBJ2-7; the D is unclear. The V end was cut by 4 bases, the J end by 6 bases, with 19 bases between. The CDR3 loop spans 15 amino acids. In nucleotides, the CDR3 is TGTGCCAGCAGTTCACGCCCGAGGTGGCCACCCGAGCAGTACTTC. This sequence encodes CASSSRPRWPPEQYF.

In this sample, this clonotype turned up a few times. A much larger clone lies a single base off, so this may be a read error. V and J are TRBV28 and TRBJ2-7; 11 nucleotides align to TRBD2. CDR1 and CDR2 from the germline V gene are MDHEN and SYDVKM. This CDR3 has 16 amino acids. The CDR3 region is CASSPYQLAGAPERYF. The DNA for the CDR3 is TGTGCCAGCAGTCCCTACCAACTAGCGGGAGCGCCCGAGCGGTACTTC.

This clonotype showed up just a few times. The chain carries TRBV5-1 and TRBJ2-1; unclear D gene. Per the germline V gene, CDR1 is SGHRS and CDR2 is YFSETQ. The CDR3 sequence is 14 residues long. Trimming removed 0 bases from V and 5 bases from J, with 9 bases in between. The chain's CDR3 is CASSLDLSDNEQFF. The CDR3, as DNA: TGCGCCAGCAGCTTGGATTTATCGGACAATGAGCAGTTCTTC.

This clonotype showed up many times. This rearrangement joins TRBV3-1 to TRBJ2-5; 9 nucleotides match TRBD2. V shed 4 bases, J shed 2 bases, and the junction held 5 bases outside the gene matches. The CDR3 extends over 15 amino acids. Germline CDR1 reads LGHDT; CDR2 reads YNNKEL (reference sequence). In DNA, the CDR3 is TGTGCCAGCAGCCCCCCCAGCGGGAGGCAAGAGACCCAGTACTTC. Translated: CASSPPSGRQETQYF.

This clonotype has at least ten counts. The gene calls are TRBV7-2 and TRBJ2-7; TRBD2 matches at 7 bases. Germline CDR1 is SGHTA and CDR2 is FQGNSA. Trimming took 4 bases from V and 0 from J; bases not matched to a gene: 3. The CDR3 sequence is 14 residues long. The CDR3 spells CASSYLADSYEQYF. In nucleotides, the CDR3 is TGTGCCAGCAGCTACCTAGCGGACTCCTACGAGCAGTACTTC. Full variable domain (missing parts from reference TRBV7-2 and TRBJ2-7): GAGVSQSPSNKVTEKGKDVELRCDPISGHTALYWYRQSLGQGLEFLIYFQGNSAPDKSGLPSDRFSAERTGGSVSTLTIQRTQQEDSAVYLCASSYLADSYEQYFGPGTRLTVT.

This clonotype was counted at least ten times. This chain links TRBV6-1 with TRBJ2-3; TRBD2 matches 10 bases. Trimming cost V 9 bases and J 2 bases; bases outside gene matches: 5. Germline values: CDR1 MNHNS, CDR2 SASEGT. The CDR3 runs to 14 residues. The CDR3: CASRAGGPTDTQYF. CDR3 DNA: TGTGCCAGTCGAGCGGGAGGGCCCACAGATACGCAGTATTTT.

In its sample, this clonotype was seen many times. This sequence joins TRBV7-2 and TRBJ1-2, with D perhaps TRBD1 (6 bases). In germline, CDR1 is SGHTA, CDR2 FQGNSA. V dropped 5 bases and J dropped 4 bases, with 11 bases sitting between them. This CDR3 has 13 residues. CDR3 sequence: CASSPDRSYGYTF. In nucleotides, the CDR3 is TGTGCCAGCAGCCCAGACAGGTCCTATGGCTACACCTTC.

This clonotype has at least ten counts. The chain has TRBV28 and TRBJ2-7; 7 bases match TRBD1. Germline CDR1 is MDHEN and CDR2 is SYDVKM. With V trimmed by 4 bases and J by 0 bases, 6 bases remained unmatched. There are 15 residues in the CDR3. This CDR3 reads CASSSPGQSSYEQYF. CDR3 bases: TGTGCCAGCAGTTCGCCGGGACAGAGCTCCTACGAGCAGTACTTC.

This clonotype was counted at least ten times. This chain connects TRBV3-1 to TRBJ2-7; 10 bases line up with TRBD2. CDR3 size: 15 residues. CDR1 LGHDT and CDR2 YNNKEL come from the germline V gene (reference sequence). Trimming took 6 bases from V and 2 from J; bases not matched to a gene: 7. Here the CDR3 reads CASRASGRSPYEQYF. The CDR3 DNA follows: TGTGCCAGCAGAGCTAGCGGGAGAAGCCCCTACGAGCAGTACTTC.

This clonotype was counted many times. The V and J genes are TRBV29-1 and TRBJ1-1; TRBD1 is a possible D gene (5 bases). This CDR3 has 13 residues. Germline assignment: CDR1 SQVTM and CDR2 ANQGSEA. V lost 7 bases, J lost 2 bases, and 14 bases lay in between. The CDR3 sequence is CSAAVGTNTEAFF. In DNA form, the CDR3 reads TGCAGCGCCGCAGTAGGGACCAACACTGAAGCTTTCTTT.

The table lists this clonotype with many counts. The gene calls are TRBV27 and TRBJ2-7; possible D gene TRBD2, 5 bases. The V gene lost 5 bases and the J gene lost 4 bases, with 18 bases spanning the gap. This CDR3 has 15 amino acids. Looked up from germline, CDR1 is MNHEY and CDR2 is SMNVEV (reference sequence). The CDR3 sequence: CASSRSFPGSYEQYF. Written as DNA, the CDR3 is TGTGCCAGCAGTCGGTCTTTTCCGGGGTCGTACGAGCAGTACTTC.

There are many counts of this clonotype. The V gene is TRBV20-1, the J gene TRBJ2-1; D call uncertain. Germline CDR1 DFQATT, CDR2 SNEGSKA (reference sequence). This CDR3 comprises 13 residues. Deletions cut 8 bases from V and 6 bases from J, with 17 bases between. The CDR3 is CSTGVGLPNEQFF. DNA of the CDR3: TGCAGTACTGGCGTGGGTCTGCCCAATGAGCAGTTCTTC.

This clonotype was observed at least ten times. J is TRBJ2-1 and V is TRBV14; 11 bases are shared with TRBD2. This CDR3 contains 13 residues. The J segment lost 12 bases and the V segment lost 6 bases, leaving 7 bases of the junction unmatched. The V gene's germline CDR1 is SGHDN and CDR2 FVKESK. The CDR3 DNA is TGTGCCAGCAGTGGACTAGCGGGTCTGGGGCAGTTCTTC. Amino acid sequence: CASSGLAGLGQFF.

The sample holds many counts of this clonotype. The genes are TRBV3-1 and TRBJ2-7; TRBD2 matches at 9 bases. CDR1 is LGHDT and CDR2 is YNNKEL in the germline V gene (reference sequence). The CDR3 loop spans 14 amino acids. J gave up 7 bases and V 6 bases, and 10 bases lay outside the gene matches. The CDR3 bases are TGTGCCAGCAGGCCCGGGACTAGCCGGACGGAGCAGTACTTC. Translated: CASRPGTSRTEQYF.

At least ten counts were recorded for this clonotype. This chain joins TRBV7-9 and TRBJ1-5; no firm D call. The CDR3 contains 13 residues. Trimming removed 0 bases from V and 7 bases from J, with 7 bases in between. Germline loops: CDR1 SEHNR, CDR2 FQNEAQ (reference sequence). The CDR3 spells CASSLASGQPQHF. CDR3 coding DNA: TGTGCCAGCAGCTTAGCATCGGGCCAGCCCCAGCATTTT.

The chain recombines TRBV28 with TRBJ1-2, with D maybe TRBD1 (5 bases). Germline CDR1 MDHEN, CDR2 SYDVKM. Trimming stripped 5 bases from V and 10 bases from J, with 23 bases between. The CDR3 contains 15 residues. The CDR3 region is CASSPSASGSISYTF. The CDR3 bases are TGTGCCAGCAGTCCCTCCGCGTCAGGGTCTATCTCCTACACCTTC.

The J gene is TRBJ2-2, the V gene TRBV20-1; TRBD2 aligns across 10 bases. The CDR3 extends over 15 amino acids. With 2 bases clipped from V and 3 bases from J, the junction kept 3 bases outside the gene matches. From germline, CDR1 is DFQATT and CDR2 SNEGSKA (reference sequence). The CDR3 nucleotides read TGCAGTGCTAGACTAGCGGGAGAGGACACCGGGGAGCTGTTTTTT. Residues: CSARLAGEDTGELFF.